The 2 T cell receptor beta chains below come from one sample, sequenced in a study of T cells in Graves' hyperthyroidism and ophthalmopathy. Amplification of TCR beta CDR3 regions used RNA as the template. The HTBI primer set drove a first-round RT-PCR of the TCR CDR3. MiXCR was run by TCRdb on the multiplex PCR reads, yielding one entry per CDR3 protein. The sample lists 650,000 to 850,000 distinct CDR3 sequences; 15% to 20% were seen once. Material: blood. The receptors originated from a woman in her 50s with Graves' hyperthyroidism that later progressed to Graves' ophthalmopathy.

At least ten counts were recorded for this clonotype. The chain carries TRBV6-6 and TRBJ1-2; 7 bases are shared with TRBD1. The ends lost 2 bases at V and 8 bases at J; junction bases unmatched: 14. CDR1 is MNHNY, CDR2 SVGAGI, per germline (reference sequence). The CDR3 runs to 16 residues. CDR3 nucleotide sequence: TGTGCCAGCAGTTACACCGCCGACAGGGCGGTTGTCGGCTACACCTTC. It is translated as CASSYTADRAVVGYTF.

The J gene is TRBJ2-1, the V gene TRBV18; D tentatively reads TRBD1 or TRBD2 (6 bases each). The CDR3 covers 16 residues. The germline V and J ends were trimmed by 3 bases and 3 bases, with 15 bases remaining between them. Germline CDR1 KGHSH, CDR2 LQKENI. This CDR3 reads CASSPGGVSYYNEQFF. In DNA form, the CDR3 reads TGTGCCAGCTCACCGGGGGGCGTTTCCTACTACAATGAGCAGTTCTTC.